The following is a T cell receptor (beta chain) sequence with its context. Its target is unknown. Trimming took off 3 bases at V and 3 bases at J, with 9 bases between the two ends. Germline-derived CDR1 and CDR2 are SGHTA and FQGTGA. This CDR3 is built from 13 residues. In the PCR, 60 Vbeta and 13 Jbeta primers were used. TCRdb's table, derived via immunoSEQ multiplex PCR, lists solely in-frame clones and lacks some. The table lists 130,000 to 150,000 clones, around 86% of them singletons. These data belong to a study of cytomegalovirus exposure and HLA in healthy donors. Findings and limits, study-wide: A later analysis linked a missense DCLRE1C variant to TCR beta V- and J-gene trimming.

The V call is TRBV7-3, the J call TRBJ2-7; D gene unclear. The clonotype originates from a woman aged 25 to 39 in good health and CMV-seronegative. Sequences were obtained from PBMCs. The CDR3 here is CASSFGRNYEQYF. The CDR3 region has the DNA TGTGCCAGCAGCTTCGGCAGGAACTACGAGCAGTACTTC. Combining the CDR3 with reference TRBV7-3 and TRBJ2-7 gives the whole variable domain GAGVSQTPSNKVTEKGKYVELRCDPISGHTALYWYRQSLGQGPEFLIYFQGTGAADDSGLPNDRFFAVRPEGSVSTLKIQRTERGDSAVYLCASSFGRNYEQYFGPGTRLTVT.